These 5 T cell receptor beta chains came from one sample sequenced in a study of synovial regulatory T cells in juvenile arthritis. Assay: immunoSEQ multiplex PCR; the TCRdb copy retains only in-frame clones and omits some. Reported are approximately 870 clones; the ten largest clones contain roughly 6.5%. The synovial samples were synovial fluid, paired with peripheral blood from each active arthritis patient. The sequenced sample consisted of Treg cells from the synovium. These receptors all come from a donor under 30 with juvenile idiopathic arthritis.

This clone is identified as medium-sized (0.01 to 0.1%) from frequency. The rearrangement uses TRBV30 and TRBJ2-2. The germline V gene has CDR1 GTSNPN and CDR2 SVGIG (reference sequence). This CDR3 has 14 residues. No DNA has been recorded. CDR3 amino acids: CAWSVRWGNGELFF. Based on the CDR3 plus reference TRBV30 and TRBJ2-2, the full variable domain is SQTIHQWPATLVQPVGSPLSLECTVEGTSNPNLYWYRQAAGRGLQLLFYSVGIGQISSEVPQNLSASRPQDRQFILSSKKLLLSDSGFYLCAWSVRWGNGELFFGEGSRLTVL.

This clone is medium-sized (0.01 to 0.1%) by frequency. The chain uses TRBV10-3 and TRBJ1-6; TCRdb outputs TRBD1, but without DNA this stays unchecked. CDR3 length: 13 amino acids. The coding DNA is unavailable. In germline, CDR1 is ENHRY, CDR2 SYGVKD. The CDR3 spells CAISDRGNSPLHF.

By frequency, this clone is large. CDR3 protein: CARPMRALRYEQYF. The chain is built from TRBV7-7 and TRBJ2-7. Germline V gene data show CDR1 as SSHAT and CDR2 as FNYEAQ (reference sequence). This CDR3 comprises 14 residues. The DNA is not on file.

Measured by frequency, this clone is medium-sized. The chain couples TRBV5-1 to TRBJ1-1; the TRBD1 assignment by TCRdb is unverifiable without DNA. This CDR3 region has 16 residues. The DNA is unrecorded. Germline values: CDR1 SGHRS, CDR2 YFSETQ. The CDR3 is CASSQTGGLGNTEAFF.

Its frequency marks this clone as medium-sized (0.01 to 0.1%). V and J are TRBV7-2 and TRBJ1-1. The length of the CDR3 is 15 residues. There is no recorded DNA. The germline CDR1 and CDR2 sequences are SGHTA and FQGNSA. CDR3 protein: CASSLVEGLGTEAFF. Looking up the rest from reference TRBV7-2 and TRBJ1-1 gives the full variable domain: GAGVSQSPSNKVTEKGKDVELRCDPISGHTALYWYRQSLGQGLEFLIYFQGNSAPDKSGLPSDRFSAERTGGSVSTLTIQRTQQEDSAVYLCASSLVEGLGTEAFFGQGTRLTVV.